This is a list of T cell receptor beta chains from one sample in a study of shared clonotypes between healthy human individuals. Generated by immunoSEQ multiplex PCR, the TCRdb table keeps only in-frame clones and is missing some. The sample lists some 2.3 million clones; approximately 95% were seen once. The sequenced sample was naive CD4+ T cells from PBMCs. The origin of the receptors is a young man in good health. Some clones in this sample may be carry-over from other donors' samples. Both conserved end residues are part of each CDR3. The order of the fields is V gene, J gene, D gene, clone size, CDR3 DNA, CDR3 protein. A D gene is named only where the DNA matches it firmly. Only part of the rows carry a size: once, few, many, or a class if the clone is expanded.

>TRBV5-1|TRBJ2-7|-|-
TGCGCCAGCAGCCTATTGCAGGAAAACGAGCAGTACTTC
CASSLLQENEQYF
>TRBV20-1|TRBJ1-1|-|few
TGCAGTGCTGGTCAGCACACTGAAGCTTTCTTT
CSAGQHTEAFF
>TRBV30|TRBJ2-2|TRBD2|-
TGTGCCTGGAGTCGGGGGATTAGCGGGAGGGCCTCCGGGGAGCTGTTTTTT
CAWSRGISGRASGELFF
>TRBV4-1|TRBJ2-7|-|-
TGCGCCAGCAGCCAAGATAAGGCATTCGAGGGCTACGAGCAGTACTTC
CASSQDKAFEGYEQYF
>TRBV5-1|TRBJ2-2|-|-
TGCGCCAGCAGCTTGGAATCGGGGAACACCGGGGAGCTGTTTTTT
CASSLESGNTGELFF
>TRBV18|TRBJ2-6|-|-
TGTGCCAGCTCACCACTTCGATTCAGCTCTGGGGCCAACGTCCTGACTTTC
CASSPLRFSSGANVLTF
>TRBV5-4|TRBJ2-2|-|once
TGTGCCAGCAGCAGGTCCTCCGGGGAGCTGTTTTTT
CASSRSSGELFF
>TRBV2|TRBJ2-1|-|-
TGTGCCAGCAGTGAATTTCTGGCGGGGTCCTACAATGAGCAGTTCTTC
CASSEFLAGSYNEQFF
>TRBV6-5|TRBJ1-1|-|-
TGTGCCAGCACCCACGGCCAGGGGGAAGCTTTCTTT
CASTHGQGEAFF
>TRBV6-6|TRBJ2-7|-|-
TGTGCCAGCAGTACCCTACAGGGTTGGGGGGGATCCGAGCAGTACTTC
CASSTLQGWGGSEQYF
>TRBV10-3|TRBJ2-2|TRBD1|-
TGTGCCATCAGGGAGACAGGGACCGGGGCCGGGGAGCTGTTTTTT
CAIRETGTGAGELFF
>TRBV29-1|TRBJ2-1|TRBD2|-
TGCAGCGTCCAGGGACTAGCCGATCAACTGAGCTCCTACAATGAGCAGTTCTTC
CSVQGLADQLSSYNEQFF
>TRBV19|TRBJ2-2|TRBD2|-
TGTGCCAGTCGCAGCGGGAGATTCACCGGGGAGCTGTTTTTT
CASRSGRFTGELFF
>TRBV28|TRBJ2-1|TRBD1|-
TGTGCCAGCAGTGGGCACCGCGGGACAGGGCCCAATGAGCAGTTCTTC
CASSGHRGTGPNEQFF
>TRBV5-1|TRBJ2-2|-|-
TGCGCCAGCAGCCCATTAGCGGAGCTGAACACCGGGGAGCTGTTTTTT
CASSPLAELNTGELFF
>TRBV5-8|TRBJ2-7|-|-
TGTGCCAGCAGCTTAAAGGCCGCTCTAGGGCAGTACTTC
CASSLKAALGQYF
>TRBV28|TRBJ2-7|-|-
TGTGCCAGCAGTTCTACGGCCGCGGGTAGCTCCTACGAGCAGTACTTC
CASSSTAAGSSYEQYF
>TRBV29-1|TRBJ2-5|-|-
TGCAGCGTGGGGGGACCCTCAGGTTCAGAGACCCAGTACTTC
CSVGGPSGSETQYF
>TRBV9|TRBJ2-2|TRBD2|once
TGTGCCAGCGCGGGGCTAGCGGGTGCCAACACCGGGGAGCTGTTTTTT
CASAGLAGANTGELFF
>TRBV7-8|TRBJ2-4|-|once
TGTGCCAGCAGCCCCTTTGTCATCCCCCTAGCCAAAAACATTCAGTACTTC
CASSPFVIPLAKNIQYF
>TRBV29-1|TRBJ2-1|-|-
TGCAGCGGAGTGGGGTCGGCATCCAACAATGAGCAGTTCTTC
CSGVGSASNNEQFF
>TRBV14|TRBJ1-1|-|once
TGTGCCAGCAGCCTCCTCCCAGGAACAGGACGGGAGGGCACTGAAGCTTTCTTT
CASSLLPGTGREGTEAFF
>TRBV7-9|TRBJ2-5|TRBD1|-
TGTGCCAGCAGCTTAGCGCTGGTCGGACAGGGGGCGAGAGAGACCCAGTACTTC
CASSLALVGQGARETQYF
>TRBV18|TRBJ2-5|TRBD2|-
TGTGCCAGCTCACCACTCCTAGCGGGTACAGGGGAGACCCAGTACTTC
CASSPLLAGTGETQYF
>TRBV27|TRBJ2-2|-|-
TGTGCCAGCAGTCCCAAACCTTATGGGTTTGCGAACACCGGGGAGCTGTTTTTT
CASSPKPYGFANTGELFF
>TRBV7-2|TRBJ2-3|-|-
TGTGCCAGCAGCCGCCGAACGGGCACAGATACGCAGTATTTT
CASSRRTGTDTQYF
>TRBV6-6|TRBJ1-3|TRBD1|-
TGTGCCAGCAGTTGGGGACAGGACTCTGGAAACACCATATATTTT
CASSWGQDSGNTIYF
>TRBV29-1|TRBJ1-2|-|-
TGCAGCGTTGGGTCGGCCAACTATGGCTACACCTTC
CSVGSANYGYTF
>TRBV4-1|TRBJ1-6|-|-
TGCGCCAGCAGCCAAGTCCCCGTTGGGTCTGCTGGAGGTTCACCCCTCCACTTT
CASSQVPVGSAGGSPLHF
>TRBV7-9|TRBJ2-3|-|-
TGTGCCAGCAGCTTATTATGGGATACGCAGTATTTT
CASSLLWDTQYF
>TRBV6-5|TRBJ1-2|-|-
TGTGCCAGCAGTATGACAGGCGGTTATGGCTACACCTTC
CASSMTGGYGYTF
>TRBV4-3|TRBJ2-1|-|-
TGCGCCAGCAGCCACCTAAGCAGTCGCGGGGCTGCCTACAATGAGCAGTTCTTC
CASSHLSSRGAAYNEQFF
>TRBV15|TRBJ2-5|TRBD1|-
TGTGCCACCAGCAGGCCCCGGGACAGAGAGACCCAGTACTTC
CATSRPRDRETQYF
>TRBV12-5|TRBJ2-7|TRBD1|once
TGTGCTAGTGCCCCCGGGACAGGGGCCTCCTACGAGCAGTACTTC
CASAPGTGASYEQYF
>TRBV19|TRBJ1-5|-|-
TGTGCCAGTAGCGAACACAGGGATCAGCCCCAGCATTTT
CASSEHRDQPQHF
>TRBV7-7|TRBJ2-3|TRBD2|-
TGTGCCAGCAGCCCCGGCCCTAGCGGAACCACAGATACGCAGTATTTT
CASSPGPSGTTDTQYF
>TRBV18|TRBJ2-5|-|-
TGTGCCAGCTCACCTTATGTAATACCGGGACAACAAGAGACCCAGTACTTC
CASSPYVIPGQQETQYF
>TRBV6-6|TRBJ1-5|-|-
TGTGCCAGCAGTCCAGGTGCGCCCCAGCATTTT
CASSPGAPQHF
>TRBV2|TRBJ2-1|TRBD1|-
TGTGCCAGCAGTGGACGACAGGGGGCGATTAATGAGCAGTTCTTC
CASSGRQGAINEQFF
>TRBV28|TRBJ2-2|TRBD1|-
TGTGCCAGCAGTTTTACCAGAATTCACAGGGGATCCGGGGAGCTGTTTTTT
CASSFTRIHRGSGELFF
>TRBV5-1|TRBJ2-5|-|-
TGCGCCAGCAGCGGGGGACCCCTGGGGGAGACCCAGTACTTC
CASSGGPLGETQYF
>TRBV18|TRBJ1-3|TRBD1|-
TGTGCCAGCTCGATACACGGGACAGTCGGAAACACCATATATTTT
CASSIHGTVGNTIYF
>TRBV5-1|TRBJ2-1|-|-
TGCGCCAGCAGCCTCAGGGTACCCCATGAGCAGTTCTTC
CASSLRVPHEQFF
>TRBV9|TRBJ1-3|-|-
TGTGCCAGCAACCAGGGAAATGGAAACACCATATATTTT
CASNQGNGNTIYF
>TRBV10-2|TRBJ1-1|TRBD1|-
TGCGCCAGCAGACCTCCACAGGGGTTGAACACTGAAGCTTTCTTT
CASRPPQGLNTEAFF
>TRBV7-2|TRBJ1-4|TRBD1|-
TGTGCCAGCAGCTTAGGCCGGACAGGGGGCGCGGATGAAAAACTGTTTTTT
CASSLGRTGGADEKLFF
>TRBV2|TRBJ1-5|TRBD1|-
TGTGCCAGCAGTGTGGACAGGGATCAGCCCCAGCATTTT
CASSVDRDQPQHF
>TRBV5-4|TRBJ2-7|TRBD2|-
TGTGCCAGCAGCGGGGGACTAGCGGGAGGATTCTCCTACGAGCAGTACTTC
CASSGGLAGGFSYEQYF